These T cell receptor beta chains were read from a single sample in a study of cytomegalovirus exposure and HLA in healthy donors. The method was immunoSEQ multiplex PCR; TCRdb's version includes in-frame clones alone and lacks a portion of them. The data show about 200,000 clones, less than 85% seen once. The sample comprised PBMCs. These receptors originate from a woman aged 18-30 years in good health and CMV-seronegative. CDR3s include the opening cysteine and the closing phenylalanine or tryptophan. D genes are given only for firm matches. Not every row has a clone size; where given, it reads once, few, many or a size class.

NA,TRBV30,TRBJ1-2,NA,TGTGCCTGGAAGGGCTATGGCTACACCTTC,CAWKGYGYTF
NA,TRBV29-1,TRBJ1-1,once,TGCAGCGTTGAAGGGGAAAAGAACACTGAAGCTTTCTTT,CSVEGEKNTEAFF
TRBD1,TRBV5-1,TRBJ2-7,few,TGCGCCAGCAGCAGGGGACAGAGAGACGAGCAGTACTTC,CASSRGQRDEQYF
TRBD1,TRBV11-2,TRBJ2-3,once,TGTGCCAGCAGCTTCCAGGGGGCGACTTCGGATACGCAGTATTTT,CASSFQGATSDTQYF
NA,TRBV5-1,TRBJ1-1,NA,TGCGCCAGCAGCTTGGGTCTCGGGATTAACACTGAAGCTTTCTTT,CASSLGLGINTEAFF
NA,TRBV9,TRBJ1-1,once,TGTGCCAGCAGCGTAGTGGGGGCAGGCCGGAACACTGAAGCTTTCTTT,CASSVVGAGRNTEAFF
TRBD2,TRBV4-1,TRBJ2-1,NA,TGCGCCAGCAGCCACCCCGAACTAGCGGGGGGCCGGGGGCAGTTCTTC,CASSHPELAGGRGQFF
NA,TRBV7-6,TRBJ2-7,NA,TGTGCCAGCAGCCCAATTGGGGGACCTACCTACGAGCAGTACTTC,CASSPIGGPTYEQYF
TRBD1,TRBV6-5,TRBJ1-1,NA,TGTGCCAGCACCCACACAGGGGGGTACGGCACTGAAGCTTTCTTT,CASTHTGGYGTEAFF
NA,TRBV4-2,TRBJ1-2,NA,TGTGCCAGCAGCCGTGGAGGCGGTGATTATGGCTACACCTTC,CASSRGGGDYGYTF
TRBD2,TRBV7-3,TRBJ2-2,NA,TGTGCCAGCAGCTTAGCGGGAGCCGCCGGGGAGCTGTTTTTT,CASSLAGAAGELFF
TRBD2,TRBV6-5,TRBJ2-3,NA,TGTGCCAGCAGTCGACTAGCGGGGAGCACAGATACGCAGTATTTT,CASSRLAGSTDTQYF
NA,TRBV20-1,TRBJ2-7,NA,TGCAGTGCTAGAACTAACTACGAGCAGTACTTC,CSARTNYEQYF
NA,TRBV25-1,TRBJ2-7,few,TGTGCCAGCAGTGACGATCGACGACAGGACTCCTACGAGCAGTACTTC,CASSDDRRQDSYEQYF
TRBD1,TRBV30,TRBJ1-5,NA,TGTGCCTGGGGGACAGGGGCTCTTGGGCCCCAGCATTTT,CAWGTGALGPQHF
NA,TRBV5-4,TRBJ1-1,NA,TGTGCCAGCTACATGTTCGGTCCGAACACTGAAGCTTTCTTT,CASYMFGPNTEAFF
TRBD1,TRBV6-5,TRBJ2-7,few,TGTGCCAGCAGTTCACCGACAGGGGGCTTTTACGAGCAGTACTTC,CASSSPTGGFYEQYF
NA,TRBV30,TRBJ2-1,NA,TGTGCCTGGAGTGGCAGGGGGGCGCGGTGGGTCGAGCAGTTCTTC,CAWSGRGARWVEQFF
NA,TRBV10-3,TRBJ1-3,NA,TGTGCCATCAGGCCCCCTTCGGGAAACACCATATATTTT,CAIRPPSGNTIYF
NA,TRBV6-5,TRBJ2-7,NA,TGTGCCAGTCCCCAGGGGTACGAGCAGTACTTC,CASPQGYEQYF
TRBD1,TRBV27,TRBJ1-5,NA,TGTGCCAGCAGTCCAAGGACAGGGCCGAAACCCCAGCATTTT,CASSPRTGPKPQHF
NA,TRBV27,TRBJ1-1,NA,TGTGCCAGCAGTTTAGGGAGTATGAACACTGAAGCTTTCTTT,CASSLGSMNTEAFF
TRBD1,TRBV6-5,TRBJ2-3,NA,TGTGCCAGCAGTTACGCACCGACAGGGACGCAGTATTTT,CASSYAPTGTQYF
NA,TRBV21-1,TRBJ2-7,NA,TGTGCCAGGCAGAGGACAGGGGCGCTCAACGAGCAGTACTTC,CARQRTGALNEQYF
NA,TRBV5-6,TRBJ2-1,NA,TGTGCCAGCAGCTTCGGGACTGAGAATGAGCAGTTCTTC,CASSFGTENEQFF
NA,TRBV28,TRBJ2-3,once,TGTGCCAGCAGTCAAGTACCTGGCCGCGCCCCGTTTAGCACAGATACGCAGTATTTT,CASSQVPGRAPFSTDTQYF
TRBD2,TRBV18,TRBJ2-7,NA,TGTGCCAGCTCACCACCATCGGGAGGTGAAGAGCAGTACTTC,CASSPPSGGEEQYF
TRBD1,TRBV7-8,TRBJ2-1,NA,TGTGCCAGCAGCCCGGACAGGGATCCCTTCAATGAGCAGTTCTTC,CASSPDRDPFNEQFF
NA,TRBV5-1,TRBJ1-2,NA,TGCGCCAGCAGCTTGGAGGCGGCCTCTCTGGGCTATGGCTACACCTTC,CASSLEAASLGYGYTF
NA,TRBV18,TRBJ2-3,NA,TGTGCCAGCTCCCTTCGGCTGTTAGATACGCAGTATTTT,CASSLRLLDTQYF
NA,TRBV7-6,TRBJ2-7,once,TGTGCCAGCAGCCCATCCACCTCCTACGAGCAGTACTTC,CASSPSTSYEQYF
TRBD2,TRBV5-1,TRBJ2-3,NA,TGCGCCAGCAGCTTGGGAACGAGACTAGCGGGAGTTGTAACAGATACGCAGTATTTT,CASSLGTRLAGVVTDTQYF
NA,TRBV4-2,TRBJ2-1,once,TGTGCCAGCAGCCAAGAGGAACTGGGAGCGTATTCCTACAATGAGCAGTTCTTC,CASSQEELGAYSYNEQFF
NA,TRBV6-1,TRBJ1-1,NA,TGTGCCAGTGAGTTAAACATGGCCGGCACTGAAGCTTTCTTT,CASELNMAGTEAFF
NA,TRBV9,TRBJ1-1,NA,TGTGCCAGCAGCGTTTCAGGGGCCGGCACTGAAGCTTTCTTT,CASSVSGAGTEAFF
NA,TRBV27,TRBJ2-2,once,TGTGCCAGCAGTTTAATCCACCGGACCGCCGGGGAGCTGTTTTTT,CASSLIHRTAGELFF